Each of the 3 T cell receptor beta chains below was sequenced from the same sample in a study of blood T cell repertoires in COVID-19. Libraries were prepared by immunoSEQ multiplex PCR; TCRdb keeps only in-frame clonotypes and omits some of them. Among roughly 250,000 clones listed, about nine tenths were seen once. Sequencing was performed on peripheral blood. These receptors all stem from a man under 40 with COVID-19, enrolled during active disease.

The CDR3 nucleotides are TGTGCCAGCAGCCAAGATATTTGGTCGGGGTCTGAGCAGTTCTTC. It translates to CASSQDIWSGSEQFF. V and J are TRBV3-1 (or the pseudogene TRBV3-2) and TRBJ2-1, with D perhaps TRBD2 (5 bases). Per germline, CDR1 LGHDT and CDR2 YNNKEL (reference sequence). V shed 0 bases and J shed 9 bases, with 15 bases lying between them. The length of the CDR3 is 15 residues.

V and J are TRBV5-1 and TRBJ1-2; D may be TRBD1 (5 bases). The CDR3 is 14 amino acids. V lost 3 bases and J 4 bases, leaving 13 bases between the germline ends. Germline loops: CDR1 SGHRS, CDR2 YFSETQ. CDR3 nucleotide sequence: TGCGCCAGCAGCTCGGCGGGGCAGGGCTATGGCTACACCTTC. Translation: CASSSAGQGYGYTF.

This chain joins TRBV18 and TRBJ2-5, with 11 bases lining up with TRBD1. The CDR3 length is 15 residues. The V and J ends lost 2 bases and 5 bases, in that order; junction bases with no gene match: 4. CDR1 KGHSH and CDR2 LQKENI come from the germline V gene. Here the CDR3 reads CASSPGDRGMETQYF. The DNA of the CDR3 is TGTGCCAGCTCACCAGGGGACAGGGGGATGGAGACCCAGTACTTC.